This TCR beta chain comes out of a study of cytotoxic CD8 clonotypes in ibrutinib-treated CLL. Whole-study context: After a median roughly twelve months on treatment (6 to 36), response samples were drawn. Study-level findings and limits: Among the clonotypes, public ones were uncommon and contracted or held stable on treatment. Baseline clonality exceeded age-matched healthy donors and tracked circulating CD8+ T-cell counts.

The V gene lost 0 bases and the J gene lost 0 bases, with 4 bases spanning the gap. CDR3 length: 14 residues. Germline CDR1 reads SGHKS; CDR2 reads YYEKEE (reference sequence). In the case of this clone: Its antigen is unidentified.

Using immunoSEQ multiplex PCR, the repertoire was profiled, and TCRdb retains in-frame clones only, with some absent. The repertoire consists of roughly 250,000 clones, with 70% occurring once and the leading ten covering approximately 15%. V and J are TRBV5-5 and TRBJ1-3, with D uncertain. This clonotype originated in a human donor with chronic lymphocytic leukemia. The material was PBMCs, obtained after 24 months of ibrutinib treatment. CDR3 region: CASSLAVSGNTIYF. CDR3 sequence (DNA): TGTGCCAGCAGCTTGGCAGTCTCTGGAAACACCATATATTTT.